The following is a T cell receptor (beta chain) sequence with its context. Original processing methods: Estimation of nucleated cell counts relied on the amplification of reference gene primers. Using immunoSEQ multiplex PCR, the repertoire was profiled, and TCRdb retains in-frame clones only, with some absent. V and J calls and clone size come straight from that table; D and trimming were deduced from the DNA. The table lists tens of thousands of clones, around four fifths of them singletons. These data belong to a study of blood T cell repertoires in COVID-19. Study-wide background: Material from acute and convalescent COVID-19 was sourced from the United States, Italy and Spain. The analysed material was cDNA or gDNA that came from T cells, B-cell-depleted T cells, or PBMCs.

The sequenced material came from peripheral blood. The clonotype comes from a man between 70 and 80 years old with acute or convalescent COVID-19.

CDR3 loop: CSVELAEIQETQYF. In DNA form, the CDR3 reads TGCAGCGTTGAACTAGCGGAGATCCAAGAGACCCAGTACTTC. This chain joins TRBV29-1 and TRBJ2-5; 7 nucleotides align to TRBD2. This CDR3 comprises 14 residues. J lost 1 base, V lost 2 bases, and 4 bases had no gene match. In germline, CDR1 is SQVTM, CDR2 ANQGSEA. Using reference TRBV29-1 and TRBJ2-5 for the parts outside the CDR3, the full variable domain is SAVISQKPSRDICQRGTSLTIQCQVDSQVTMMFWYRQQPGQSLTLIATANQGSEATYESGFVIDKFPISRPNLTFSTLTVSNMSPEDSSIYLCSVELAEIQETQYFGPGTRLLVL.